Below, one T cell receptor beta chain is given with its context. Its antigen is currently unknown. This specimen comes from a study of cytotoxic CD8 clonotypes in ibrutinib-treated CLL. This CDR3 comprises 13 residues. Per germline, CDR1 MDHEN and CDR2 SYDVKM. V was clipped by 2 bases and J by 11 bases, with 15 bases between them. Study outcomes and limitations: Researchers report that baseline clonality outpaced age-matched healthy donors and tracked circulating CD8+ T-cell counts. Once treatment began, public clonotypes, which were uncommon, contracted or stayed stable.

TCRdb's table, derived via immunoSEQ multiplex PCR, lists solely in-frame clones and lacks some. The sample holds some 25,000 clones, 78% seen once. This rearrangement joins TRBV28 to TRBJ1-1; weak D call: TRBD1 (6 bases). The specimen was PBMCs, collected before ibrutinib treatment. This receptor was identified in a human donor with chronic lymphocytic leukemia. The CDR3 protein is CASSLVNRDEAFF. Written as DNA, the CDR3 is TGTGCCAGCAGTTTAGTCAACAGGGATGAGGCTTTCTTT.